These T cell receptor beta chains were read from a single sample in a study of cytomegalovirus exposure and HLA in healthy donors. The method was immunoSEQ multiplex PCR; TCRdb's version includes in-frame clones alone and lacks a portion of them. The sample holds approximately 140,000 clones, approximately 80% seen once. Sequencing was carried out using PBMCs. Receptors originate from a male donor in good health and CMV-seronegative. CDR3s include the opening cysteine and the closing phenylalanine or tryptophan. A clone size is listed for some rows: how often the clone was seen (once, few, many), or a class if it is expanded.

TRBJ1-1 15 . TRBV5-4 CASSPIVGGGSEAFF
TRBJ2-2 15 medium-sized TRBV4-1 CASSQDPGNTGELFF
TRBJ1-5 14 . TRBV19 CASSTQGTSQPQHF
TRBJ1-1 15 . TRBV7-3 CASSLTSGGATEAFF
TRBJ1-2 14 few TRBV2 CASSIGQKDYGYTF
TRBJ1-2 14 . TRBV4-3 CASSRQGGWYGYTF
TRBJ1-3 14 once TRBV15 CATSRDQAGNTIYF
TRBJ1-1 11 . TRBV10-3 CASGQTFEAFF
TRBJ1-1 11 . TRBV27 CASSFRREAFF
TRBJ1-1 15 . TRBV6-5 CASSYSKVQGTEAFF
TRBJ2-7 15 . TRBV6-1 CASGGEGGGSYEQYF
TRBJ2-5 15 . TRBV6-1 CASSEVGVGRETQYF
TRBJ2-2 11 . TRBV30 CAWGRDGELFF
TRBJ1-5 14 . TRBV7-6 CASSPGQGGQPQHF
TRBJ1-1 13 . TRBV27 CASSGYMNTEAFF
TRBJ1-2 11 . TRBV29-1 CSVTGGHGYTF
TRBJ1-2 16 . TRBV11-2 CASSLESGGRGVGRTF
TRBJ1-2 16 few TRBV7-9 CASSFTGTGLGRGYTF
TRBJ1-6 14 few TRBV7-8 CASSRLLEGSPLHF
TRBJ1-1 13 . TRBV29-1 CSAGGQGGTEAFF
TRBJ1-1 17 . TRBV15 CATSSWAGEEKGPEAFF
TRBJ1-5 15 . TRBV6-5 CASKQTGRAFQPQHF
TRBJ2-2 14 . TRBV5-1 CASSQAWNTGELFF
TRBJ1-1 13 . TRBV30 CAWSLHLNTEAFF
TRBJ1-4 13 few TRBV13 CASSRGPDEKLFF